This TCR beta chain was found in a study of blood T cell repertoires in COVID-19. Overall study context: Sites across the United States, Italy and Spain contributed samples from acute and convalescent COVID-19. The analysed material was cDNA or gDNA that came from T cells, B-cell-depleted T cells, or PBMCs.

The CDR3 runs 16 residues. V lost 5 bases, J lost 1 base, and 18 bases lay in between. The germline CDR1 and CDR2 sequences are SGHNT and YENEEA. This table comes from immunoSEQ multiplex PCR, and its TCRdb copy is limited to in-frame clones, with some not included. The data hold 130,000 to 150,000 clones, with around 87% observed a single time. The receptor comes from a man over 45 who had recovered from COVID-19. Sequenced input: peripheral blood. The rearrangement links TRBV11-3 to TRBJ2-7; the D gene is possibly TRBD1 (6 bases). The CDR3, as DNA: TGTGCCAGCAGCAAACCCGGGACACCTGAGTCCTACGAGCAGTACTTC. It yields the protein CASSKPGTPESYEQYF.